A single sample is the source of the 17 T cell receptor beta chains below, sequenced in a study of shared clonotypes between healthy human individuals. Sequencing used immunoSEQ multiplex PCR; TCRdb keeps in-frame clones, though not all of them. The sample has hundreds of thousands of clones; more than 60% are singletons. Sequenced: memory CD4+ T cells sorted from blood. Subset denoted: CD45RA-negative fraction. These receptors originate from a man aged 25-45 years in good health.

Concerning this clone itself: This is likely an artifact of a read error, given a far larger clone one base away. The sample contains more than one DNA sequence encoding this CDR3. J is TRBJ2-3 and V is TRBV5-1; perhaps TRBD1 as D (6 bases). This CDR3 contains 15 residues. From germline, CDR1 is SGHRS and CDR2 YFSETQ. Between the trimmed V and J ends, which lost 0 bases and 2 bases, there was a span of 10 bases. As DNA, the CDR3 is TGCGCCAGCAGCTTGGAGCAGGGGAACACAGATACGCAGTATTTT. Translating it yields CASSLEQGNTDTQYF.

The chain couples TRBV28 to TRBJ2-3, with TRBD2 identical over 15 bases. V dropped 5 bases and J dropped 9; count of bases not matched to a gene: 12. In germline, CDR1 is MDHEN, CDR2 SYDVKM. The CDR3 totals 17 residues. CDR3: CASSEKGLAGGQGTQYF. The DNA for the CDR3 is TGTGCCAGCAGTGAGAAGGGACTAGCGGGAGGCCAAGGGACGCAGTATTTT. Full variable domain (remainder filled in from reference TRBV28 and TRBJ2-3): DVKVTQSSRYLVKRTGEKVFLECVQDMDHENMFWYRQDPGLGLRLIYFSYDVKMKEKGDIPEGYSVSREKKERFSLILESASTNQTSMYLCASSEKGLAGGQGTQYFGPGTRLTVL.

Regarding this clone: Other nucleotide sequences in the sample specify the same CDR3. The chain combines TRBV5-1 with TRBJ1-2; the D is unclear. V lost 0 bases to trimming and J lost 5 bases, with 11 bases between them. In germline, CDR1 is SGHRS, CDR2 YFSETQ. CDR3 size: 14 residues. Written as DNA, the CDR3 is TGCGCCAGCAGCTTGGGGACGATGGGGTATGGCTACACCTTC. This encodes CASSLGTMGYGYTF.

This chain connects TRBV6-1 to TRBJ1-3; D possibly corresponds to TRBD1 (5 bases). Germline-derived CDR1 and CDR2 are MNHNS and SASEGT. CDR3 size: 13 residues. V lost 0 bases to trimming and J lost 9 bases, with 9 bases between them. The CDR3 protein is CASSEAWGGTIYF. As DNA, the CDR3 is TGTGCCAGCAGTGAAGCTTGGGGCGGCACCATATATTTT.

V and J are TRBV7-3 and TRBJ2-7, with 9 bases aligning to TRBD2. The CDR3 totals 15 residues. Germline trimming cut 5 bases from V and 2 bases from J; bases unmatched to any gene: 7. Germline CDR1 is SGHTA and CDR2 is FQGTGA. CDR3 nucleotide sequence: TGTGCCAGCAGCCCCGCGGTAGCGGGAGCCTACGAGCAGTACTTC. This codes for CASSPAVAGAYEQYF.

The chain couples TRBV29-1 to TRBJ2-1, with D possibly matching TRBD1 (5 bases). CDR1 is SQVTM, CDR2 ANQGSEA, per germline. Trimming took 7 bases from V and 7 from J, leaving 14 bases between them. The CDR3 length is 12 residues. CDR3 in DNA: TGCAGCGCAGCCCCCACAGGTAATGAGCAGTTCTTC. It specifies CSAAPTGNEQFF.

The chain uses TRBV27 and TRBJ2-5, with D perhaps assigned TRBD1 or TRBD2 (5 bases each). This CDR3 has 15 residues. V was cut by 6 bases and J by 10 bases, with 24 bases left in between. Germline V gene sequence: CDR1 MNHEY, CDR2 SMNVEV (reference sequence). The CDR3 region is CASSPTTGPQRGQYF. CDR3 DNA sequence: TGTGCCAGCAGCCCAACTACCGGACCGCAGAGGGGCCAGTACTTC.

The CDR3 region is CASSLTSGRAETQYF. CDR3 coding DNA: TGTGCCAGCAGCTTGACTAGCGGGAGGGCGGAGACCCAGTACTTC. The V call is TRBV5-4, the J call TRBJ2-5; 13 nucleotides agree with TRBD2. V dropped 1 base and J dropped 5; count of bases not matched to a gene: 2. The CDR3 has 15 residues. Germline CDR1 reads SGHNT; CDR2 reads YYREEE (reference sequence). The full variable domain, completed using reference TRBV5-4 and TRBJ2-5, is ETGVTQSPTHLIKTRGQQVTLRCSSQSGHNTVSWYQQALGQGPQFIFQYYREEENGRGNFPPRFSGLQFPNYSSELNVNALELDDSALYLCASSLTSGRAETQYFGPGTRLLVL.

Note on this clone: Other DNA sequences in the same sample also yield this CDR3. The CDR3 coding sequence is TGTGCCAGTAGTCGGTGGAACGAGCAGTACTTC. Translating gives CASSRWNEQYF. The J gene is TRBJ2-7, the V gene TRBV19; D not resolved. Trimming pared 5 bases from V and 5 bases from J, leaving 7 bases between. In germline, CDR1 is LNHDA, CDR2 SQIVND (reference sequence). The CDR3 consists of 11 residues.

This clone was found once. The chain is built from TRBV21-1 and TRBJ2-5; TRBD1 is taken as the D call from the table, unchecked against the DNA. TRBV21-1 is tagged as a pseudogene. The CDR3 contains 16 residues. CDR3 protein: CASSAKQGNDEETQYF. The CDR3 DNA sequence: TGTGCCAGCAGCGCAAAACAGGGGAATGATGAGGAGACCCAGTACTTC.

This clone was detected a few times. The rearrangement links TRBV14 to TRBJ2-5; D is uncertain. Germline-derived CDR1 and CDR2 are SGHDN and FVKESK. The CDR3 consists of 13 residues. The V and J ends lost 3 bases and 5 bases respectively, with 10 bases between them. CDR3 sequence reads: CASSQEVRETQYF. The CDR3 bases are TGTGCCAGCAGCCAGGAAGTTCGGGAGACCCAGTACTTC.

This clone showed up just once. This CDR3 reads CASSTGTSGSETQYF. The CDR3 coding sequence is TGTGCCAGCAGCACCGGGACTAGCGGGAGTGAGACCCAGTACTTC. The V call is TRBV5-4, the J call TRBJ2-5; 14 bases line up with TRBD2. The CDR3 totals 15 residues. The ends lost 4 bases at V and 5 bases at J; junction bases unmatched: 4. Per the germline V gene, CDR1 is SGHNT and CDR2 is YYREEE (reference sequence).

This clone has a count of ten or more. The chain has TRBV27 and TRBJ2-7, with D perhaps TRBD1 or TRBD2 (5 bases each). This CDR3 spans 14 amino acids. V dropped 3 bases and J dropped 7 bases, with 16 bases sitting between them. The germline gives CDR1 MNHEY, CDR2 SMNVEV (reference sequence). For the CDR3, the DNA is TGTGCCAGCAGTTTCCGGTGGGGGTTTAATGAGCAGTACTTC. Amino acids: CASSFRWGFNEQYF.

This clone was observed once. Other DNA sequences from this sample encode an identical CDR3 as well. The J gene is TRBJ2-3, the V gene TRBV7-9; 13 nucleotides match TRBD2. Germline trimming cut 5 bases from V and 2 bases from J; bases unmatched to any gene: 4. CDR3 length equals 16 residues. The V gene's germline CDR1 is SEHNR and CDR2 FQNEAQ (reference sequence). CDR3: CASSAGLAGDTDTQYF. CDR3 in DNA: TGTGCCAGCAGCGCAGGACTAGCGGGAGACACAGATACGCAGTATTTT.

The V call is TRBV9, the J call TRBJ1-1; D unclear. There are 16 residues in the CDR3. Trimming removed 1 base from V and 4 bases from J, with 17 bases in between. The germline V gene encodes CDR1 SGDLS and CDR2 YYNGEE. The CDR3 protein is CASSVLGSSSGTEAFF. The CDR3 DNA reads TGTGCCAGCAGCGTATTAGGATCATCTTCGGGCACTGAAGCTTTCTTT.

This clone has a single count. This chain connects TRBV23-1 to TRBJ2-2, with D unclear. TRBV23-1 is recorded as an ORF, its role being uncertain. Trimming pared 4 bases from V and 9 bases from J, leaving 15 bases between. The CDR3 consists of 14 residues. The CDR3: CASSRAHGLRELFF. The DNA for the CDR3 is TGCGCCAGCAGTCGGGCCCATGGCCTTCGGGAGCTGTTTTTT.

The sample holds a few counts of this clone. This chain joins TRBV6-6 and TRBJ1-5; tentatively, D is TRBD1 (5 bases). CDR3 length: 14 amino acids. Germline V lookup: CDR1 MNHNY, CDR2 SVGAGI (reference sequence). With 4 bases removed from V and 5 bases from J, the gap between germline ends came to 12 bases. CDR3 bases: TGTGCCAGCAGTTTGAGGGGAAGGGATCAGCCCCAGCATTTT. It translates to CASSLRGRDQPQHF.